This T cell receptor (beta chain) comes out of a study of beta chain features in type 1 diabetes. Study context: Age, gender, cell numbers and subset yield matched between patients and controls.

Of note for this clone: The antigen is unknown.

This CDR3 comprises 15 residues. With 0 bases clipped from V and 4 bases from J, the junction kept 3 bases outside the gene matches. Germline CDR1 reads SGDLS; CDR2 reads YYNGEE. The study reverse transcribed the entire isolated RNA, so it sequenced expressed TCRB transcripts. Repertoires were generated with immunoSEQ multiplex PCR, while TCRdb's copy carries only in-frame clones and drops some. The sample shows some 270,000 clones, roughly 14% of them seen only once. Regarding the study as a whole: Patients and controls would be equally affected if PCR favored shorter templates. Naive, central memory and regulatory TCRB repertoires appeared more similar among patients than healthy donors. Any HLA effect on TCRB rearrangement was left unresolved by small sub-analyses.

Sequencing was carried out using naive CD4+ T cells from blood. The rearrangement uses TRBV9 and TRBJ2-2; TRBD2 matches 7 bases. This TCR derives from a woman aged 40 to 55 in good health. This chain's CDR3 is CASSVGGLSTGELFF. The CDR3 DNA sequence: TGTGCCAGCAGCGTAGGGGGACTAAGCACCGGGGAGCTGTTTTTT.